A single sample gave rise to the 30 T cell receptor beta chains below, sequenced in a study of shared clonotypes between healthy human individuals. The method was immunoSEQ multiplex PCR; TCRdb's version includes in-frame clones alone and lacks a portion of them. The sample contains about 680,000 clones, about 90% of which appear only once. Positively selected for CCR7, the CD45RO-negative cells used as naive CD8 cells excluded terminally differentiated effector memory CD45RA+ cells. Material: naive CD8+ T cells sorted from blood. These receptors were obtained from a man aged 25-40 years in good health.

The CDR3 loop reads CASSDASNAGEQYF. DNA of the CDR3: TGTGCCAGCAGCGACGCTAGCAATGCGGGCGAGCAGTACTTC. The rearrangement links TRBV7-9 to TRBJ2-7; maybe TRBD2 (5 bases). CDR3 length: 14 amino acids. Trimming removed 5 bases from V and 6 bases from J, with 17 bases in between. Germline V gene data show CDR1 as SEHNR and CDR2 as FQNEAQ (reference sequence).

About this clone itself: This CDR3 is also generated by other DNA sequences in the sample. The genes are TRBV4-1 and TRBJ2-7; D ambiguous. In germline, CDR1 is MGHRA, CDR2 YSYEKL. V was shortened by 1 base and J by 1 base, with 8 bases between the two germline ends. The CDR3 loop spans 14 amino acids. This CDR3 reads CASSQVYGSYEQYF. DNA of the CDR3: TGCGCCAGCAGCCAAGTTTACGGATCCTACGAGCAGTACTTC.

The CDR3 nucleotides read TGTGCCAGCAGTTTACACTGGGGGCCATCCTACGAGCAGTACTTC. Its protein product is CASSLHWGPSYEQYF. The chain recombines TRBV28 with TRBJ2-7, with a tentative D call TRBD1 (6 bases). CDR1 and CDR2 (germline): MDHEN, SYDVKM. The CDR3 extends over 15 amino acids. Trimming took off 2 bases at V and 1 base at J, with 12 bases between the two ends.

The chain carries TRBV25-1 and TRBJ2-3; TRBD2 agrees at 8 bases. Germline V CDR1 and CDR2: MGHDK, SYGVNS. The CDR3 is 14 residues long. The V gene end was trimmed by 11 bases and the J gene end by 2 bases; junction bases not matched to a gene: 9. CDR3 protein: CASGSGSNTDTQYF. In nucleotides, the CDR3 is TGTGCCTCGGGGAGCGGGAGCAACACAGATACGCAGTATTTT.

This chain uses TRBV5-1 with TRBJ2-3; D is possibly TRBD1 (5 bases). This CDR3 comprises 14 residues. V was trimmed by 0 bases and J by 2 bases, leaving 7 bases between them. Germline V gene data show CDR1 as SGHRS and CDR2 as YFSETQ. CDR3 bases: TGCGCCAGCAGCTTGGAAGGGGACACAGATACGCAGTATTTT. Translated: CASSLEGDTDTQYF.

This chain links TRBV5-6 with TRBJ2-7; perhaps TRBD2 as D (6 bases). The CDR3 totals 17 residues. The V gene's germline CDR1 is SGHDT and CDR2 YYEEEE. V was cut by 3 bases and J by 4 bases, with 23 bases left in between. Written as DNA, the CDR3 is TGTGCCAGCAGCTCCCCCGTGGAAACGGGAGTGGAATACGAGCAGTACTTC. It specifies CASSSPVETGVEYEQYF.

This clone was observed a handful of times. The chain links TRBV7-9 to TRBJ1-5; D perhaps matches TRBD1 (5 bases). Trimming cost V 3 bases and J 5 bases, with 14 bases left between them. This CDR3 is 15 amino acids long. Germline V gene lookup returns CDR1 SEHNR and CDR2 FQNEAQ (reference sequence). This chain's CDR3 is CASSLDDRNDQPQHF. Here the CDR3 DNA reads TGTGCCAGCAGCTTGGACGACAGAAACGATCAGCCCCAGCATTTT. Full variable domain (missing parts from reference TRBV7-9 and TRBJ1-5): DTGVSQNPRHKITKRGQNVTFRCDPISEHNRLYWYRQTLGQGPEFLTYFQNEAQLEKSRLLSDRFSAERPKGSFSTLEIQRTEQGDSAMYLCASSLDDRNDQPQHFGDGTRLSIL.

This clone was recorded only once. The V gene is TRBV7-3, the J gene TRBJ2-3, with D possibly matching TRBD2 (5 bases). CDR3 length: 16 residues. Trimming took 6 bases from V and 0 from J, leaving 16 bases between them. The germline gives CDR1 SGHTA, CDR2 FQGTGA. CDR3 region: CASSQKVLASTDTQYF. DNA for the CDR3: TGTGCCAGCAGTCAAAAGGTCCTAGCCAGCACAGATACGCAGTATTTT. The full variable domain, with the rest looked up from reference TRBV7-3 and TRBJ2-3, is GAGVSQTPSNKVTEKGKYVELRCDPISGHTALYWYRQSLGQGPEFLIYFQGTGAADDSGLPNDRFFAVRPEGSVSTLKIQRTERGDSAVYLCASSQKVLASTDTQYFGPGTRLTVL.

This clone was detected only once. The V and J genes are TRBV29-1 and TRBJ2-1, with 9 bases matching TRBD2. This CDR3 contains 14 residues. The V segment lost 6 bases and the J segment 3 bases; nucleotides outside the gene matches: 6. Germline assignment: CDR1 SQVTM and CDR2 ANQGSEA. CDR3 sequence: CSVAFSGSYNEQFF. DNA of the CDR3: TGCAGCGTGGCCTTTAGCGGGAGCTACAATGAGCAGTTCTTC.

The chain joins TRBV6-1 to TRBJ1-4; a weak D match, TRBD1 (5 bases). Germline V gene data show CDR1 as MNHNS and CDR2 as SASEGT. V lost 8 bases and J 11 bases, leaving 15 bases between the germline ends. The length of the CDR3 is 12 residues. The CDR3 spells CASSHGTSKLFF. CDR3 coding DNA: TGTGCCAGCTCTCACGGGACGAGTAAACTGTTTTTT.

This clone was detected a few times. The CDR3 sequence: CASSPGTGMIGYTF. The CDR3, as DNA: TGTGCCAGTAGTCCCGGGACAGGGATGATTGGCTACACCTTC. This rearrangement joins TRBV19 to TRBJ1-2; 9 bases are a match to TRBD1. CDR1 is LNHDA and CDR2 is SQIVND in the germline V gene (reference sequence). This CDR3 comprises 14 residues. With V trimmed by 5 bases and J by 7 bases, 8 bases remained unmatched.

The gene calls are TRBV25-1 and TRBJ1-1; a weak D match, TRBD1 (6 bases). Germline V gives CDR1 MGHDK, CDR2 SYGVNS. Trimming stripped 5 bases from V and 0 bases from J, with 10 bases between. There are 14 residues in the CDR3. CDR3 bases: TGTGCCAGCAGTCCCCGGACAGTGAACACTGAAGCTTTCTTT. Protein product: CASSPRTVNTEAFF.

V is TRBV2 and J is TRBJ2-5; TRBD1 matches at 9 bases. This CDR3 spans 14 amino acids. Per the germline V gene, CDR1 is SNHLY and CDR2 is FYNNEI. V was pared by 3 bases and J by 2 bases, with 1 base of the junction left unmatched. The CDR3 DNA reads TGTGCCAGCAGTGAGGGACAGGGACAAGAGACCCAGTACTTC. Its translation: CASSEGQGQETQYF.

The rearrangement links TRBV28 to TRBJ2-5; possibly TRBD1 for D (5 bases). Trimming stripped 1 base from V and 1 base from J, with 10 bases between. The CDR3 covers 15 residues. Germline V gene sequence: CDR1 MDHEN, CDR2 SYDVKM. DNA for the CDR3: TGTGCCAGCAGTTTATCCCAGGGTTTCCAAGAGACCCAGTACTTC. Amino acids: CASSLSQGFQETQYF. The full variable domain, its missing parts supplied by reference TRBV28 and TRBJ2-5, is DVKVTQSSRYLVKRTGEKVFLECVQDMDHENMFWYRQDPGLGLRLIYFSYDVKMKEKGDIPEGYSVSREKKERFSLILESASTNQTSMYLCASSLSQGFQETQYFGPGTRLLVL.

J is TRBJ2-7 and V is TRBV14; D remains ambiguous. V shed 6 bases and J shed 6 bases, with 18 bases lying between them. The germline gives CDR1 SGHDN, CDR2 FVKESK. CDR3 length: 14 residues. As DNA, the CDR3 is TGTGCCAGCAGTTTCGGACGTCCGGCACGCGAGCAGTACTTC. Translating gives CASSFGRPAREQYF.

The gene calls are TRBV5-5 and TRBJ2-7; no clear D. This CDR3 is 16 amino acids long. Germline-derived CDR1 and CDR2 are SGHKS and YYEKEE (reference sequence). V was pared by 0 bases and J by 0 bases, with 13 bases between. CDR3 residues: CASSLELGPSSYEQYF. DNA of the CDR3: TGTGCCAGCAGCTTGGAGCTCGGGCCGAGCTCCTACGAGCAGTACTTC.

J is TRBJ1-1 and V is TRBV5-4, with a possible D match to TRBD1 (6 bases). Trimming took off 7 bases at V and 4 bases at J, with 23 bases between the two ends. The CDR3 length is 16 residues. Per germline, CDR1 SGHNT and CDR2 YYREEE (reference sequence). CDR3 nucleotides: TGTGCCAGCGGGGGCGAAAGGGGAGTAGGGCGCACTGAAGCTTTCTTT. Protein product: CASGGERGVGRTEAFF.

V is TRBV7-9 and J is TRBJ2-2; a weak D match, TRBD2 (6 bases). This CDR3 contains 18 residues. The V end was cut by 5 bases, the J end by 1 base, with 20 bases between. The germline V gene encodes CDR1 SEHNR and CDR2 FQNEAQ (reference sequence). The CDR3 protein is CASSPPSGSGRNTGELFF. Written as DNA, the CDR3 is TGTGCCAGCAGCCCTCCCTCCGGGAGCGGTAGGAACACCGGGGAGCTGTTTTTT.

This chain joins TRBV4-1 and TRBJ2-7, with D perhaps matching TRBD1 (7 bases). The CDR3 contains 17 residues. The V gene's germline CDR1 is MGHRA and CDR2 YSYEKL. Trimming pared 2 bases from V and 6 bases from J, leaving 23 bases between. CDR3 sequence reads: CASSQPLRGPQGGEQYF. In DNA form, the CDR3 reads TGCGCCAGCAGCCAACCCCTCAGGGGACCCCAGGGGGGCGAGCAGTACTTC.

The V gene is TRBV27, the J gene TRBJ2-2; a weak D match, TRBD2 (6 bases). In germline, CDR1 is MNHEY, CDR2 SMNVEV (reference sequence). The V end lost 2 bases, the J end lost 4 bases, and 11 bases lay between the germline ends. The CDR3 runs to 15 residues. DNA for the CDR3: TGTGCCAGCAGTTTAGGAGGGATAACCACCGGGGAGCTGTTTTTT. Its translation is CASSLGGITTGELFF.

The CDR3 DNA follows: TGTGAGACGCGGGGGTCCCTCTCCTACAATGAGCAGTTCTTC. The encoded protein is CETRGSLSYNEQFF. This rearrangement joins TRBV27 to TRBJ2-1; the match to TRBD2 covers 7 bases. In germline, CDR1 is MNHEY, CDR2 SMNVEV (reference sequence). The CDR3 covers 14 residues.

V and J are TRBV27 and TRBJ1-5; tentatively, D is TRBD1 (6 bases). CDR1 is MNHEY, CDR2 SMNVEV, per germline (reference sequence). This CDR3 is built from 15 residues. With 5 bases removed from V and 5 bases from J, the gap between germline ends came to 16 bases. The CDR3 sequence is CASSPRDTLDQPQHF. Written as DNA, the CDR3 is TGTGCCAGCAGTCCCCGGGACACCCTAGATCAGCCCCAGCATTTT.

The table lists this clone with a count of one. The rearrangement uses TRBV29-1 and TRBJ2-5; 13 bases match TRBD2. The CDR3 has 19 amino acids. The germline V gene has CDR1 SQVTM and CDR2 ANQGSEA. The ends lost 1 base at V and 0 bases at J; junction bases unmatched: 11. CDR3 in amino acids: CSVEGDQGLAGSYQETQYF. The CDR3 DNA reads TGCAGCGTTGAAGGTGACCAGGGACTAGCGGGATCGTACCAAGAGACCCAGTACTTC. The whole variable domain, remainder taken from reference TRBV29-1 and TRBJ2-5, is SAVISQKPSRDICQRGTSLTIQCQVDSQVTMMFWYRQQPGQSLTLIATANQGSEATYESGFVIDKFPISRPNLTFSTLTVSNMSPEDSSIYLCSVEGDQGLAGSYQETQYFGPGTRLLVL.

The gene calls are TRBV6-5 and TRBJ2-7, with no clear D. The CDR3 contains 11 residues. Trimming left V 2 bases short and J 7 bases short, with 6 bases between. CDR1 is MNHEY, CDR2 SVGAGI, per germline. The CDR3 loop is CASSYGWEQYF. CDR3 bases: TGTGCCAGCAGTTACGGGTGGGAGCAGTACTTC.

The V and J genes are TRBV28 and TRBJ1-2; 8 nucleotides line up with TRBD1. Germline assignment: CDR1 MDHEN and CDR2 SYDVKM. The CDR3 length is 17 residues. V lost 1 base and J lost 7; bases outside the gene matches: 14. CDR3 sequence reads: CASSLSPRQGNDFGYTF. CDR3 in DNA: TGTGCCAGCAGTTTATCCCCTAGACAGGGGAATGATTTTGGCTACACCTTC.

A note on this clone: One end of the junction is discordant with germline, which a read error may explain. The chain joins TRBV6-5 to TRBJ1-2; D may be TRBD1 (5 bases). This CDR3 has 15 residues. Looked up from germline, CDR1 is MNHEY and CDR2 is SVGAGI. The CDR3 reads CASSDSPDRADGYTF. The CDR3 nucleotides read TGTGCCAGCAGTGACTCTCCTGACAGAGCAGATGGCTACACCTTC.

This CDR3 reads CASIGFRAGGSYNEQFF. The CDR3 bases are TGTGCCAGCATTGGATTCCGAGCGGGGGGCTCCTACAATGAGCAGTTCTTC. The chain uses TRBV2 and TRBJ2-1, with 9 bases matching TRBD2. V lost 7 bases, J lost 0 bases, and 10 bases stayed unmatched. The CDR3 covers 17 residues. CDR1 SNHLY and CDR2 FYNNEI come from the germline V gene.

This chain connects TRBV27 to TRBJ2-5; tentatively, D is TRBD1 (5 bases). The germline gives CDR1 MNHEY, CDR2 SMNVEV (reference sequence). The CDR3 covers 16 residues. Trimming shortened V by 3 bases and J by 5 bases, and 19 bases separated the two germline ends. The chain's CDR3 is CASSFYPTEIGETQYF. CDR3 bases: TGTGCCAGCAGTTTTTACCCGACAGAAATAGGGGAGACCCAGTACTTC.

This chain links TRBV29-1 with TRBJ1-3; no definite D call. Trimming took off 2 bases at V and 2 bases at J, with 4 bases between the two ends. The CDR3 sequence is 12 residues long. The germline CDR1 and CDR2 sequences are SQVTM and ANQGSEA. CDR3 in amino acids: CSVELTGNTIYF. In DNA form, the CDR3 reads TGCAGCGTTGAACTTACTGGAAACACCATATATTTT.

The V and J genes are TRBV28 and TRBJ1-3, with D hard to call. This CDR3 region has 17 residues. Trimming removed 4 bases at V and 8 bases at J, with 24 bases between. CDR1 and CDR2 (germline): MDHEN, SYDVKM. CDR3: CASSSGLAVGNWDTIYF. CDR3 bases: TGTGCCAGCAGTTCGGGGTTGGCGGTAGGGAATTGGGACACCATATATTTT. Full variable domain (missing parts from reference TRBV28 and TRBJ1-3): DVKVTQSSRYLVKRTGEKVFLECVQDMDHENMFWYRQDPGLGLRLIYFSYDVKMKEKGDIPEGYSVSREKKERFSLILESASTNQTSMYLCASSSGLAVGNWDTIYFGEGSWLTVV.